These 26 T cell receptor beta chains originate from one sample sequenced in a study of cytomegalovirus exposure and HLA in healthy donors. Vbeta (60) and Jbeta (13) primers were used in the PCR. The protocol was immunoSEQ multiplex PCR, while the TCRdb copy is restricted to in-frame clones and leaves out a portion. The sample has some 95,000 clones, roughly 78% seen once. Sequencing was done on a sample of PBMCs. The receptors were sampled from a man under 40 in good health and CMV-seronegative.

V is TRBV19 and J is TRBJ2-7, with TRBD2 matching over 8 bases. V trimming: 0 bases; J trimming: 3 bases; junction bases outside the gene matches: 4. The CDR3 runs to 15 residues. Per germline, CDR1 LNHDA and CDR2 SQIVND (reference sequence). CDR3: CASSIEGLAGYEQYF. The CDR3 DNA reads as TGTGCCAGTAGTATAGAGGGGCTAGCGGGCTACGAGCAGTACTTC.

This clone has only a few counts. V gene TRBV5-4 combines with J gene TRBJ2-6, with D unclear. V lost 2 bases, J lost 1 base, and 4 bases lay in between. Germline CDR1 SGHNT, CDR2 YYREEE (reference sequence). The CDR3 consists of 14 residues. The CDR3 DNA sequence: TGTGCCAGCAGCTTATATTCTGGGGCCAACGTCCTGACTTTC. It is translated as CASSLYSGANVLTF.

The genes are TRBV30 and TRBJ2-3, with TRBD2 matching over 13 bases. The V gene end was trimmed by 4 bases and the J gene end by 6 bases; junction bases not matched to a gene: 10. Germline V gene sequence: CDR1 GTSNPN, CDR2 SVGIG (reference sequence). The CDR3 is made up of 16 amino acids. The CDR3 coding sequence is TGTGCCTGGACCTTTACCGGGACTAGCGGGGCGGATACGCAGTATTTT. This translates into CAWTFTGTSGADTQYF.

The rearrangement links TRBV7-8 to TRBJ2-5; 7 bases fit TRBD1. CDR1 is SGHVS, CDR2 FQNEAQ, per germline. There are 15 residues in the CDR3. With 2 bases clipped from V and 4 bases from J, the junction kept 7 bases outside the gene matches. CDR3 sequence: CASSLSRGLGETQYF. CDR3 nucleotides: TGTGCCAGCAGCTTATCCAGGGGGTTAGGAGAGACCCAGTACTTC.

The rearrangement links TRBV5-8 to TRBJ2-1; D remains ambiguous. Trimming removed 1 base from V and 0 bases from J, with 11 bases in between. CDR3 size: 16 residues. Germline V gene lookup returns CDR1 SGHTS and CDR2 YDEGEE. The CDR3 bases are TGTGCCAGCAGCTTGATCTCGGAGAGCTCCTACAATGAGCAGTTCTTC. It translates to CASSLISESSYNEQFF.

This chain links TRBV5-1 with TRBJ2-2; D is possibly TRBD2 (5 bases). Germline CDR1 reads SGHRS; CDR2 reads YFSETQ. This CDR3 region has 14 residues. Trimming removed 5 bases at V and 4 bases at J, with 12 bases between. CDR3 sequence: CASSSIGSTGELFF. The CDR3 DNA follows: TGCGCCAGCAGTTCCATTGGGAGCACCGGGGAGCTGTTTTTT.

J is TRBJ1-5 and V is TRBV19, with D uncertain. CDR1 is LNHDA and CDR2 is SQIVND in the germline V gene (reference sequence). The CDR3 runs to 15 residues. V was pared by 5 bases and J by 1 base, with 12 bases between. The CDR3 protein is CASSGRRGSNQPQHF. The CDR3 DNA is TGTGCCAGTAGTGGAAGACGGGGAAGCAATCAGCCCCAGCATTTT.

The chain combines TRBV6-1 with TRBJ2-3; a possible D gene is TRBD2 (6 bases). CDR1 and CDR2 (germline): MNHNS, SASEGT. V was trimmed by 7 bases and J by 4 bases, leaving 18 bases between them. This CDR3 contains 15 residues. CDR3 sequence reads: CASTPGGMGADTQYF. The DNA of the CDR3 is TGTGCCAGCACTCCGGGCGGGATGGGGGCAGATACGCAGTATTTT.

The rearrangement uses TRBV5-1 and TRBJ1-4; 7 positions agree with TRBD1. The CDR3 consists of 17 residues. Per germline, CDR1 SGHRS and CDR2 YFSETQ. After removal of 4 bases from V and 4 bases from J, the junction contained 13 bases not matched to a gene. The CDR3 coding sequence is TGCGCCAGCAGCCGGACATTACAGGGGAGATATAATGAAAAACTGTTTTTT. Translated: CASSRTLQGRYNEKLFF.

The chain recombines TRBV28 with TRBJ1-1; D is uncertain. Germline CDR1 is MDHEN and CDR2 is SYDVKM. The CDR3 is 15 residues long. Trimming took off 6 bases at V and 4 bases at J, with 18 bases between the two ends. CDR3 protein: CASSPGGPVVTEAFF. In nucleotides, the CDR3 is TGTGCCAGCAGCCCTGGAGGGCCGGTGGTCACTGAAGCTTTCTTT.

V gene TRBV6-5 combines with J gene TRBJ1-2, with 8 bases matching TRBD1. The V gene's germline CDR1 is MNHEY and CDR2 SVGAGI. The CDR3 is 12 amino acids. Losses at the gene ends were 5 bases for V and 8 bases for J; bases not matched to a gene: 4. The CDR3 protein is CASSPGTGGYTF. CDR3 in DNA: TGTGCCAGCAGTCCTGGGACAGGCGGCTACACCTTC.

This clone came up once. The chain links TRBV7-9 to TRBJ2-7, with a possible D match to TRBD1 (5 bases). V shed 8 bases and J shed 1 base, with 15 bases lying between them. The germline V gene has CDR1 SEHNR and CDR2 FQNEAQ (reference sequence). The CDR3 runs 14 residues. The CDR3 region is CASSPTAPSYEQYF. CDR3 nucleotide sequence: TGTGCCAGCTCTCCGACAGCTCCGTCCTACGAGCAGTACTTC.

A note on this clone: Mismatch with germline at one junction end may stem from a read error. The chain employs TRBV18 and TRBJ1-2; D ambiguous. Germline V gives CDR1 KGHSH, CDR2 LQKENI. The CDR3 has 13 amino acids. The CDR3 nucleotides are TGTGCCAGCTCCCGCCAACAGAATATCGACGGGGACTTC. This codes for CASSRQQNIDGDF.

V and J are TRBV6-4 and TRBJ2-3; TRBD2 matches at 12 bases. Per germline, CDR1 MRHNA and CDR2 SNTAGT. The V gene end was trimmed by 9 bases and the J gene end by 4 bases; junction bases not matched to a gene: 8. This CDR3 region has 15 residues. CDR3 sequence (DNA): TGTGCCAGTGCCCCCTCTAGCGGGGGGGCAGATACGCAGTATTTT. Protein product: CASAPSSGGADTQYF.

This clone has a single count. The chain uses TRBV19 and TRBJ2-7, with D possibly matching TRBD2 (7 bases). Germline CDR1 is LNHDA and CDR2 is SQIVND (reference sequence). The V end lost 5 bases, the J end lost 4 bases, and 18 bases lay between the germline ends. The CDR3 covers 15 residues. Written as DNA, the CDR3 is TGTGCCAGTAGTGTTAAAGTGGGGGGGCGTTACGAGCAGTACTTC. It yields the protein CASSVKVGGRYEQYF.

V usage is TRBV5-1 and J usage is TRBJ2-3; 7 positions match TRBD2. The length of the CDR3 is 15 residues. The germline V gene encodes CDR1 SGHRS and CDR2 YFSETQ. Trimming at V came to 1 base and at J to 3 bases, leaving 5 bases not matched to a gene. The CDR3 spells CASSLWGGVTDTQYF. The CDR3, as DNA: TGCGCCAGCAGCTTGTGGGGGGGAGTAACAGATACGCAGTATTTT.

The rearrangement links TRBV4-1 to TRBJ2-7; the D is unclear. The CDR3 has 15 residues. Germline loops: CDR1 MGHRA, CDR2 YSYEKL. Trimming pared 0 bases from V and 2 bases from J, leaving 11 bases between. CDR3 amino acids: CASSQESSSAYEQYF. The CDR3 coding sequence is TGCGCCAGCAGCCAAGAGAGTAGTTCCGCCTACGAGCAGTACTTC.

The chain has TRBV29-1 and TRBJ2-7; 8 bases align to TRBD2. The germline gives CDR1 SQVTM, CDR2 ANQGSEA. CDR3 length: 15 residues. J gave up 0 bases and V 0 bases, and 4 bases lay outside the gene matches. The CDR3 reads CSVEDDSGSSYEQYF. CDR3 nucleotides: TGCAGCGTTGAAGATGACAGCGGGAGCTCCTACGAGCAGTACTTC.

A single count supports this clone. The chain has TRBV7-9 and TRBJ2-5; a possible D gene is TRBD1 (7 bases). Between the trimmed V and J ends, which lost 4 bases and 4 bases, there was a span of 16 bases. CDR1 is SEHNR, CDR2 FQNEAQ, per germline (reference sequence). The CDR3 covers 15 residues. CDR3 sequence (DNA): TGTGCCAGCAGCTCGGTCAGGGGGGCAGGAGAGACCCAGTACTTC. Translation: CASSSVRGAGETQYF.

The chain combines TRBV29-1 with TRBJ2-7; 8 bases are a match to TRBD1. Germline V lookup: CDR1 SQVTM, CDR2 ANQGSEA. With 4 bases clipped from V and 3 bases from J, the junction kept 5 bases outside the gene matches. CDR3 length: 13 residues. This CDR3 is CSVATGAFYEQYF. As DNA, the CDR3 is TGCAGCGTTGCGACAGGGGCTTTCTACGAGCAGTACTTC.

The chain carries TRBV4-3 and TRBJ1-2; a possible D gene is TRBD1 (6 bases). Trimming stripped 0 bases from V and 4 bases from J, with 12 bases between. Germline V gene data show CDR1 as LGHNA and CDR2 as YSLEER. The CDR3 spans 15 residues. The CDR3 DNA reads TGCGCCAGCAGCCAAGACACAGGGATCGGCTATGGCTACACCTTC. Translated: CASSQDTGIGYGYTF.

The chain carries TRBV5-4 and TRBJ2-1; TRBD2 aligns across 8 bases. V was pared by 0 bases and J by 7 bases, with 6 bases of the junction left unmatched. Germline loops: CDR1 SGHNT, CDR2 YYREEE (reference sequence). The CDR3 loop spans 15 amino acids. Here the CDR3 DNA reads TGTGCCAGCAGCTTGGCCGCCGGGACTAGAAATGAGCAGTTCTTC. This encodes CASSLAAGTRNEQFF. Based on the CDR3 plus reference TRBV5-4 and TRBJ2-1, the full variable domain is ETGVTQSPTHLIKTRGQQVTLRCSSQSGHNTVSWYQQALGQGPQFIFQYYREEENGRGNFPPRFSGLQFPNYSSELNVNALELDDSALYLCASSLAAGTRNEQFFGPGTRLTVL.

The CDR3 nucleotides are TGTGCCTCACGCCCGGGTAATGAAAAACTGTTTTTT. Translated, it gives CASRPGNEKLFF. The rearrangement joins TRBV7-9 to TRBJ1-4; D is uncertain. Germline V CDR1 and CDR2: SEHNR, FQNEAQ (reference sequence). The CDR3 sequence is 12 residues long. V was pared by 11 bases and J by 4 bases, with 11 bases between.

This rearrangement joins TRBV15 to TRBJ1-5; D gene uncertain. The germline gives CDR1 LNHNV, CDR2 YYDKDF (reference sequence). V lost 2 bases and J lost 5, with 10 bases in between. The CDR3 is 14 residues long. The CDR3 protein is CATSRREPYQPQHF. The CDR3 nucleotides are TGTGCCACCAGCAGACGGGAGCCCTATCAGCCCCAGCATTTT.

The CDR3 region is CASSATQGTYSGNTIYF. The CDR3 region has the DNA TGTGCCAGCAGCGCCACACAGGGAACATACTCTGGAAACACCATATATTTT. The V and J genes are TRBV9 and TRBJ1-3, with D possibly TRBD1 on 6 matching bases. Germline V gene data show CDR1 as SGDLS and CDR2 as YYNGEE. Trimming left V 3 bases short and J 0 bases short, with 16 bases between. This CDR3 comprises 17 residues.

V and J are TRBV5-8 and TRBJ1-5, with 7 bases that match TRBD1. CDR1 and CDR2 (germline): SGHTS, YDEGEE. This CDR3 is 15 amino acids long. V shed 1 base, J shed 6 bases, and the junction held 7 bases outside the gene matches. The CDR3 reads CASSLRAGGSQPQHF. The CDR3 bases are TGTGCCAGCAGCTTGAGGGCAGGGGGAAGTCAGCCCCAGCATTTT.